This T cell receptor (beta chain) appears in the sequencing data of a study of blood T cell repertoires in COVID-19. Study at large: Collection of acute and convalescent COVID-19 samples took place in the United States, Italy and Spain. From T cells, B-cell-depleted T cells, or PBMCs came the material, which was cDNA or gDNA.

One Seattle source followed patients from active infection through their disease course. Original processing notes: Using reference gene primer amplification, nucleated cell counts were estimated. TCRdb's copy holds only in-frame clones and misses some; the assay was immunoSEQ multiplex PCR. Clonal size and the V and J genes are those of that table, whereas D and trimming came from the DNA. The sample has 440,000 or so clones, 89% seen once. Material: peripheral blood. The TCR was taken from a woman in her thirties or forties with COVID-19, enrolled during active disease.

CDR3 amino acids: CASSRLKGDNQPQHF. The CDR3 DNA reads as TGTGCCAGCTCACGCCTGAAGGGGGACAATCAGCCCCAGCATTTT. The chain carries TRBV18 and TRBJ1-5; weak D call: TRBD1 (6 bases). Trimming cost V 4 bases and J 3 bases, with 13 bases left between them. Germline CDR1 and CDR2: KGHSH and LQKENI. The CDR3 covers 15 residues.